This section outlines one TCR beta chain sequence together with its context. This sample is drawn from a study of blood T cell repertoires in COVID-19. Source study methods: How many nucleated cells were present was estimated from reference gene primer amplification. Only in-frame clones appear in the TCRdb table, and some are missing; sequencing was by immunoSEQ multiplex PCR. V and J calls and clone size are those listed in that table; D and trimming were worked out from the DNA. The table lists 270,000 or so clones, 86% of them singletons. Germline V lookup: CDR1 SNHLY, CDR2 FYNNEI. This CDR3 has 15 residues. The J segment lost 4 bases and the V segment lost 2 bases, leaving 7 bases of the junction unmatched.

V and J are TRBV2 and TRBJ2-7; 8 positions agree with TRBD1. The TCR sequence derives from a man aged 35-49 years with active or convalescent COVID-19. The sequencing sample was made of peripheral blood. CDR3 nucleotide sequence: TGTGCCAGCAGTGAAAGAGGACAGGGAGTGTACGAGCAGTACTTC. Its protein is CASSERGQGVYEQYF. The whole variable domain, remainder taken from reference TRBV2 and TRBJ2-7, is EPEVTQTPSHQVTQMGQEVILRCVPISNHLYFYWYRQILGQKVEFLVSFYNNEISEKSEIFDDQFSVERPDGSNFTLKIRSTKLEDSAMYFCASSERGQGVYEQYFGPGTRLTVT.